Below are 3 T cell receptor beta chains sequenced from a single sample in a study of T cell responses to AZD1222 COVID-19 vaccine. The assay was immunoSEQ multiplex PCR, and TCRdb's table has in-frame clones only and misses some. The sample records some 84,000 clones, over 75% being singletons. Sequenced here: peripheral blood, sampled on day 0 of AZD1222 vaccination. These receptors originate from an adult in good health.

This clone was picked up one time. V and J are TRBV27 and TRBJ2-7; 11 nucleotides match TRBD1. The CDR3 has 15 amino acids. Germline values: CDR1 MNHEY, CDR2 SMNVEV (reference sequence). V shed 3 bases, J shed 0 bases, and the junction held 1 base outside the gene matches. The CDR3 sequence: CASSFGQGASYEQYF. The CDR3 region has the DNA TGTGCCAGCAGTTTCGGACAGGGGGCCTCCTACGAGCAGTACTTC.

The DNA of the CDR3 is TGTGCCAGCAGTTACGGAGTGTCTGGAAACACCATATATTTT. Its translation: CASSYGVSGNTIYF. The chain recombines TRBV6-5 with TRBJ1-3; D remains unclear. The CDR3 is made up of 14 amino acids. Germline CDR1 reads MNHEY; CDR2 reads SVGAGI. With 2 bases removed from V and 1 base from J, the gap between germline ends came to 6 bases.

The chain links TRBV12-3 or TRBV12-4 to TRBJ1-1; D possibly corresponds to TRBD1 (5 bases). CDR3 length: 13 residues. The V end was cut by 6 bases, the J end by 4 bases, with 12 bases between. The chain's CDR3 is CASSWGGGTEAFF. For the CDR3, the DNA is TGTGCCAGCAGCTGGGGGGGAGGCACTGAAGCTTTCTTT.